This TCR beta chain was sequenced in a study of T cells in Graves' hyperthyroidism and ophthalmopathy. Study-wide results and caveats: With a median lead of around 5.9 months before onset, the model predicted ophthalmopathy.

Trimming cost V 6 bases and J 1 base; bases outside gene matches: 14. This CDR3 spans 17 amino acids. From germline, CDR1 is DFQATT and CDR2 SNEGSKA (reference sequence). This clonotype has just a few counts. Its antigen is not known. The CDR3 regions of TCR beta were amplified from RNA transcripts. A set of HTBI primers served as the primers for a first-round RT-PCR of the TCR CDR3. TCRdb re-called the multiplex PCR reads through MiXCR, storing one row per CDR3 protein. The table includes roughly 350,000 distinct CDR3 sequences, roughly 15% detected once. Sequenced: blood. This receptor was identified in a woman aged 25-40 years with Graves' ophthalmopathy. V and J are TRBV20-1 and TRBJ2-7; 11 bases fit TRBD1. The CDR3 sequence is CSAENGPGTGGSYEQYF. CDR3 bases: TGCAGTGCCGAAAACGGCCCCGGGACAGGGGGGTCCTACGAGCAGTACTTC.